The source of this TCR beta chain is a study of blood T cell repertoires in COVID-19. Study summary: Acute and convalescent COVID-19 samples came from the United States, Italy and Spain. T cells, B-cell-depleted T cells, or PBMCs provided the cDNA or gDNA that served as material.

Per the original data handling: By means of reference gene primer amplification, nucleated cell counts were estimated. The assay was immunoSEQ multiplex PCR, and TCRdb's table has in-frame clones only and misses some. The D gene and trimming were derived from the DNA, and the V and J assignments and clone size from that table. The sample contains about 120,000 clones, about 80% of which appear only once. Germline V gene sequence: CDR1 SNHLY, CDR2 FYNNEI. The CDR3 spans 14 residues. Trimming shortened V by 0 bases and J by 4 bases, and 7 bases separated the two germline ends. This clone was counted between two and nine times.

The rearrangement uses TRBV2 and TRBJ1-5; D is unclear. The material sequenced was peripheral blood. This TCR was sampled from an elderly woman with acute or convalescent COVID-19. This CDR3 is CASSEAGLNQPQHF. The DNA for the CDR3 is TGTGCCAGCAGTGAAGCTGGCTTGAATCAGCCCCAGCATTTT.